The rows below give T cell receptor beta chains drawn from one sample of a study of blood T cells in healthy people across ages. TCRdb fed the 5' RACE reads into MiXCR, producing one record per CDR3 protein. The sample has over a million distinct CDR3 sequences; almost 60% are singletons. The sample was blood. These receptors came from a young man in good health. Each CDR3 is given with its conserved first and last residue.

TRBV14,TRBJ2-1,CASSQPPSGSYNEQFF
TRBV25-1,TRBJ2-3,CASSEWATPSTDTQYF
TRBV7-2,TRBJ2-7,CASSLERGYYEQYF
TRBV12-3/TRBV12-4,TRBJ2-7,CASSTRSGGTSAYEQYF
TRBV29-1,TRBJ1-4,CSARGSREELFF
TRBV11-2,TRBJ1-2,CASSLEGPFYGYTF
TRBV9,TRBJ1-1,CASSATGRMNTEAFF
TRBV7-9,TRBJ2-5,CAASLGQGNQDTQYF
TRBV6-5,TRBJ2-5,CASSTSYPHEQYF
TRBV6-5,TRBJ1-4,CASRRGRGSEKLFF
TRBV4-3,TRBJ1-4,CASSQEVWRDPTNEKLFF
TRBV27,TRBJ2-1,CASSPLAEPLNEQFF
TRBV27,TRBJ1-5,CASGGASNQPQHF
TRBV2,TRBJ2-3,CASPGPDTSTDTQYF
TRBV7-9,TRBJ2-7,CASSLTSSGSSSYEQYF
TRBV5-1,TRBJ2-1,CASSLALGSSEQFF
TRBV15,TRBJ2-1,CATSREVGNNEQFF
TRBV4-1,TRBJ2-3,CASSPLDRGRADSQYF
TRBV28,TRBJ2-1,CASSPGSGVYNEQFF
TRBV6-6,TRBJ2-3,CASSSTSRTDTQYF
TRBV5-4,TRBJ2-1,CASSSRNQRGDEQFF
TRBV5-1,TRBJ1-1,CASSLWRSSLNTEAFF